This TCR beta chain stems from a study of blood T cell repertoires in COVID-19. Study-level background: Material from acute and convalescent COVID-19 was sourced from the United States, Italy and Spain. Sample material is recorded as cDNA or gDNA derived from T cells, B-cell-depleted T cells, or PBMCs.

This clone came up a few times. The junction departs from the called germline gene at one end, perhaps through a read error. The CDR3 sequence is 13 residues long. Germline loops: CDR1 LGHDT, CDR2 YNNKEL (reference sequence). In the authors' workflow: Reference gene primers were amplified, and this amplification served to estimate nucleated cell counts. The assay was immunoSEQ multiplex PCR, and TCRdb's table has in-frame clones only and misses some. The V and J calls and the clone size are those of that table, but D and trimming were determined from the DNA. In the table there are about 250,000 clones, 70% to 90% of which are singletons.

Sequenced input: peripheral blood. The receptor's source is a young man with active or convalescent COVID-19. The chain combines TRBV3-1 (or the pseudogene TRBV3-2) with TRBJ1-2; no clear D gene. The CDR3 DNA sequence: TGTGCCAGAAGCCCCGTCTCTAACTATGGCTACACCTTC. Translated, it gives CARSPVSNYGYTF.